This T cell receptor (beta chain) was identified during a study of OX40 agonist ivuxolimab in advanced cancers. Regarding the study as a whole: Doses of 0.1 to 3.0 mg/kg were accompanied by clonal expansion of CD4+ and CD8+ blood T cells by week 6.

Concerning this clone: What it binds is unknown.

Produced via immunoSEQ multiplex PCR; TCRdb's table is partial and in-frame only. The profile shows around 70,000 clones, 84% of them singletons. Germline loops: CDR1 GTSNPN, CDR2 SVGIG (reference sequence). The length of the CDR3 is 13 residues. The V segment lost 2 bases and the J segment 7 bases; nucleotides outside the gene matches: 7. The chain has TRBV30 and TRBJ1-1, with 7 bases that match TRBD1. The source material was CD4+ or CD8+ T cells sorted from blood, sampled in a trial of the OX40 agonist ivuxolimab. This clonotype was sampled from an adult with an advanced solid tumor such as melanoma, head and neck, liver or kidney cancer. CDR3 DNA: TGTGCCTGGAGTACGGGGAGGGGGCGTGAAGCTTTCTTT. This translates into CAWSTGRGREAFF. The full variable domain, completed using reference TRBV30 and TRBJ1-1, is SQTIHQWPATLVQPVGSPLSLECTVEGTSNPNLYWYRQAAGRGLQLLFYSVGIGQISSEVPQNLSASRPQDRQFILSSKKLLLSDSGFYLCAWSTGRGREAFFGQGTRLTVV.